This is a list of T cell receptor beta chains from one sample in a study of monozygotic twins with cystic fibrosis. Sequencing used immunoSEQ multiplex PCR; TCRdb keeps in-frame clones, though not all of them. The table shows roughly 13,000 clones, with just under 95% occurring only once. Input material: blood. Every receptor here comes from a girl between 2 and 10 years old with cystic fibrosis. Both conserved end residues are part of each CDR3. The D gene is left open where the match is weak. Part of the rows lack a size; the others show once, few, many or a class for expanded clones.

>.|TRBJ1-2|.|TRBV28|15
TGTGCCAGCGAGACCTGGGCACAGGGCCACTATGGCTACACCTTC
CASETWAQGHYGYTF
>TRBD2|TRBJ2-3|.|TRBV5-1|17
TGCGCCAGCAGCTTGACAGGACTAGCGGGGGGCACAGATACGCAGTATTTT
CASSLTGLAGGTDTQYF
>.|TRBJ2-3|.|TRBV5-5|16
TGTGCCAGCAGCTTAAGGGGGGCGTTGGGCACAGATACGCAGTATTTT
CASSLRGALGTDTQYF
>.|TRBJ1-2|.|TRBV4-2|13
TGTGCCAGCAGCCAAGGCGGCCTCGGGGGCTACACCTTC
CASSQGGLGGYTF
>.|TRBJ1-3|.|TRBV6-1|14
TGTGCCAGCAGTCCCATCTTCTCTGGAAACACCATATATTTT
CASSPIFSGNTIYF
>TRBD2|TRBJ2-1|once|TRBV7-9|13
TGTGCCAGCAGCTCCCAGAGCCGACTAGCCGAAGTCTTC
CASSSQSRLAEVF
>.|TRBJ1-1|.|TRBV30|13
TGTGCCTGGACCTCCGGGGGACCTACTGAAGCTTTCTTT
CAWTSGGPTEAFF
>TRBD1|TRBJ2-7|.|TRBV6-1|14
TGTGCCAGCAGTGGAGGGACAGGGGTCTACGAGCAGTACTTC
CASSGGTGVYEQYF
>.|TRBJ2-7|.|TRBV7-9|12
TGTGCCAGCAGCTTACGGGTCGACGAGCAGTACTTC
CASSLRVDEQYF
>.|TRBJ2-1|.|TRBV15|16
TGTGCCACCAGCTCCCCCGGTAGCCGGAGGGACAATGAGCAGTTCTTC
CATSSPGSRRDNEQFF
>TRBD2|TRBJ2-1|.|TRBV2|14
TGTGCCGGGGGACTAGCGGGAGGTGGTCATGAGCAGTTCTTC
CAGGLAGGGHEQFF
>.|TRBJ1-3|.|TRBV2|15
TGTGCCAGCAGTGAAGTCACAGGGAAAGGAAACACCATATATTTT
CASSEVTGKGNTIYF
>.|TRBJ2-3|.|TRBV5-4|12
TGTGCCAGCAGCTCCTTAATGGATACGCAGTATTTT
CASSSLMDTQYF
>.|TRBJ2-7|.|TRBV28|12
TGTGCCAGCAGTTTATTTCATCTCGAGCAGTACTTC
CASSLFHLEQYF
>.|TRBJ2-3|once|TRBV10-1|10
TGCGCCAGCAAGAGCGAAACGCAGTATTTT
CASKSETQYF
>.|TRBJ1-3|.|TRBV25-1|12
TGTGCCAGCAGGGCAGGGTTGGACACCATATATTTT
CASRAGLDTIYF
>.|TRBJ1-5|once|TRBV19|16
TGTGCCAGTAGTATATTGGGGGTGGCGAGCAATCAGCCCCAGCATTTT
CASSILGVASNQPQHF
>TRBD1|TRBJ2-2|once|TRBV18|16
TGTGCCAGCTCACCACGACAGGGGGGGAACACCGGGGAGCTGTTTTTT
CASSPRQGGNTGELFF
>.|TRBJ2-2|.|TRBV28|12
TGTGCCAGCAGTGAACTACACGGGGAGCTGTTTTTT
CASSELHGELFF
>.|TRBJ2-3|.|TRBV5-1|15
TGCGCCAGCAGCTTGGTGGGGGGGCAGAAAGATACGCAGTATTTT
CASSLVGGQKDTQYF
>.|TRBJ1-2|.|TRBV28|13
TGTGCCAGCAGGGGGGCAGGGCAATATGGCTACACCTTC
CASRGAGQYGYTF
>.|TRBJ1-2|.|TRBV30|13
TGTGCCTGGAGTCCTTCTATGGACTATGGCTACACCTTC
CAWSPSMDYGYTF
>.|TRBJ1-1|.|TRBV27|15
TGTGCCAGCATTTTTAAGCTACTCCCTAACACTGAAGCTTTCTTT
CASIFKLLPNTEAFF
>.|TRBJ2-3|.|TRBV5-4|13
TGTGCCAGCAGCTTGGACCAGGGAGATACGCAGTATTTT
CASSLDQGDTQYF
>.|TRBJ2-1|.|TRBV7-9|14
TGTGCCAGCAGCTTAGCGGGCTCCTACAATGAGCAGTTCTTC
CASSLAGSYNEQFF
>TRBD1|TRBJ1-5|.|TRBV19|16
TGTGCCAGTAGTACGACCGCAGGGGGCTTTTTTCAGCCCCAGCATTTT
CASSTTAGGFFQPQHF
>.|TRBJ1-1|.|TRBV29-1|14
TGCAGCGTTGTAGCCCACCTAACAAACACTGAAGCTTTCTTT
CSVVAHLTNTEAFF
>.|TRBJ1-3|.|TRBV10-3|19
TGTGCCATCAGTGAAAAGGCCCCCTCGTCCCCGTACTCTGGAAACACCATATATTTT
CAISEKAPSSPYSGNTIYF
>TRBD1|TRBJ1-3|.|TRBV7-2|16
TGTGCCAGCAGCTGGACAGGGGGGCCCTCTGGAAACACCATATATTTT
CASSWTGGPSGNTIYF
>.|TRBJ1-3|.|TRBV18|15
TGTGCCAGCTCACACGTCCAATCGTCAGGAAACACCATATATTTT
CASSHVQSSGNTIYF
>TRBD1|TRBJ1-3|.|TRBV2|16
TGTGCCAGCAGAGAGGGACAGGGGTCGACTGGAAACACCATATATTTT
CASREGQGSTGNTIYF
>TRBD1|TRBJ2-4|.|TRBV27|16
TGTGCCAGCAGTTTGTCCCAGGGGGAGGCCAAAAACATTCAGTACTTC
CASSLSQGEAKNIQYF
>TRBD1|TRBJ2-3|.|TRBV28|16
TGTGCCAGCAGTTTGGGACAGGGTGGTCGCACAGATACGCAGTATTTT
CASSLGQGGRTDTQYF
>.|TRBJ2-7|.|TRBV6-6|16
TGTGCCAGCAGTTACTCCCTGAGGGGTCCTACCTACGAGCAGTACTTC
CASSYSLRGPTYEQYF
>.|TRBJ1-3|once|TRBV4-1|13
TGCGCCAGCAGCCAAGAAGCCGGTTTTTCCATATATTTT
CASSQEAGFSIYF
>.|TRBJ1-5|once|TRBV29-1|13
TGCAGCGTGGGGGGTGGGGATCGTCAGCCCCAGCATTTT
CSVGGGDRQPQHF
>TRBD1|TRBJ2-6|once|TRBV19|15
TGTGCCAGTCGACAGGGCCCCTCTGGGGCCAACGTCCTGACTTTC
CASRQGPSGANVLTF
>TRBD2|TRBJ2-5|.|TRBV15|16
TGTGCCACCAGCAGATCTACGGGACTAGGCCAAGAGACCCAGTACTTC
CATSRSTGLGQETQYF
>TRBD2|TRBJ2-5|.|TRBV7-6|17
TGTGCCAGCAGCTTAGCTCGACTAGCGGGAGGAGGGGAGACCCAGTACTTC
CASSLARLAGGGETQYF
>TRBD1|TRBJ2-2|.|TRBV4-2|16
TGTGCCAGCAGCCACCACAGGGGTCCTAACACCGGGGAGCTGTTTTTT
CASSHHRGPNTGELFF
>.|TRBJ2-5|.|TRBV6-5|15
TGTGCCAGCAGTAAGGCTTGGTGGGATCAAGAGACCCAGTACTTC
CASSKAWWDQETQYF
>.|TRBJ2-1|.|TRBV7-2|14
TGTGCCAGCAGCTTAGAGGGACGGCGGGCTGAGCAGTTCTTC
CASSLEGRRAEQFF
>TRBD1|TRBJ2-7|.|TRBV6-5|14
TGTGCCAGCAGTTACGACAGGGCCCACTACGAGCAGTACTTC
CASSYDRAHYEQYF
>.|TRBJ2-3|.|TRBV18|15
TGTGCCAGCTCACCACCCATTTCTGGTGCAGATACGCAGTATTTT
CASSPPISGADTQYF
>.|TRBJ1-5|.|TRBV30|15
TGTGCCTGGAGTGCTATGCGGGGGGGCAATCAGCCCCAGCATTTT
CAWSAMRGGNQPQHF
>.|TRBJ1-1|.|TRBV7-9|14
TGTGCCAGCAGCTACCAGCTTATGGGCACTGAAGCTTTCTTT
CASSYQLMGTEAFF
>TRBD2|TRBJ2-1|.|TRBV29-1|17
TGCAGCGTTGAACGCCTAACTAGCGGGGAGCCATCCAATGAGCAGTTCTTC
CSVERLTSGEPSNEQFF
>TRBD2|TRBJ2-7|.|TRBV28|14
TGTGCCAGCAGTCCGGGACTAGCGGGCTACGAGCAGTACTTC
CASSPGLAGYEQYF
>TRBD2|TRBJ2-1|.|TRBV6-6|16
TGTGCCAGCAGTTCCTCTAGGGGACTAGCGACCAATGAGCAGTTCTTC
CASSSSRGLATNEQFF
>.|TRBJ2-1|.|TRBV25-1|14
TGTGCCAGCAGCTTTGTCCTGGGACACAATGAGCAGTTCTTC
CASSFVLGHNEQFF
>TRBD2|TRBJ2-5|.|TRBV14|17
TGTGCCAGCAGCCTCCGCGCGGGAGGCCAAGGCCAAGAGACCCAGTACTTC
CASSLRAGGQGQETQYF
>TRBD1|TRBJ2-7|.|TRBV6-5|15
TGTGCCAGCAGATTGGCGGGACAGGGGGCCTACGAGCAGTACTTC
CASRLAGQGAYEQYF
>.|TRBJ2-4|once|TRBV5-1|13
TGCGCCAGCAGCTTAGAGAGGGGGGACATTCAGTACTTC
CASSLERGDIQYF
>.|TRBJ2-5|.|TRBV12-5|19
TGTGCTAGTGGTTCGAGGTGGGTTTGGACAGAAACCACAAGGGAGACCCAGTACTTC
CASGSRWVWTETTRETQYF
>.|TRBJ2-2|.|TRBV9|13
TGTGCCAGCATGGAGTCCCTTTGGGGGGAGCTGTTTTTT
CASMESLWGELFF
>TRBD1|TRBJ1-2|.|TRBV6-6|14
TGTGCCAGCAGTTTTCCGGGACAGGGGGGTGGCTACACCTTC
CASSFPGQGGGYTF
>.|TRBJ1-1|.|TRBV7-2|12
TGTGCCAGCAGCTTTACGGGCACTGAAGCTTTCTTT
CASSFTGTEAFF
>TRBD1|TRBJ1-5|once|TRBV28|13
TGTGCCAGCAGCCTCAGGGGGGATCAGCCCCAGCATTTT
CASSLRGDQPQHF
>.|TRBJ2-7|.|TRBV28|14
TGTGCCAGCAGTTCTCCGCTGAATTACTACGAGCAGTACTTC
CASSSPLNYYEQYF